This TCR beta chain was identified in a study of blood T cell repertoires in COVID-19. Turning to the study itself: Collection of acute and convalescent COVID-19 samples took place in the United States, Italy and Spain. PBMCs, B-cell-depleted T cells, or T cells provided the cDNA or gDNA that made up the material.

In the authors' methods: Estimates of nucleated cell counts were drawn from the amplification of reference gene primers. Libraries were prepared by immunoSEQ multiplex PCR; TCRdb keeps only in-frame clonotypes and omits some of them. V and J calls plus clone size are reproduced from that table; the DNA served to infer D and trimming. The sample has 140,000 or so clones, around 80% seen once. This clonotype originated in a man in his forties or fifties with acute or convalescent COVID-19. Sample: peripheral blood.

The CDR3 spells CASSTGKKLFF. The CDR3, as DNA: TGTGCCAGTAGTACAGGGAAAAAACTGTTTTTT. The chain uses TRBV19 and TRBJ1-4, with D perhaps matching TRBD1 (5 bases). With 4 bases removed from V and 9 bases from J, the gap between germline ends came to 6 bases. CDR1 is LNHDA and CDR2 is SQIVND in the germline V gene (reference sequence). The CDR3 runs 11 residues. Full variable domain (outside the CDR3, taken from reference TRBV19 and TRBJ1-4): DGGITQSPKYLFRKEGQNVTLSCEQNLNHDAMYWYRQDPGQGLRLIYYSQIVNDFQKGDIAEGYSVSREKKESFPLTVTSAQKNPTAFYLCASSTGKKLFFGSGTQLSVL.